The present T cell receptor (beta chain) was sequenced within a study of tumor-infiltrating lymphocytes in primary liver carcinoma. Study-wide context: Ranging in age from 30 to 69 years, the patients were men and women. Read depth, roughly 3.5 to 8 million productive TCRbeta reads, did not differ significantly between tissues.

Synthesis of TCR beta cDNA was carried out from 450 to 650 ng total RNA with a constant-region primer. For TCR beta, libraries were produced by three nested multiplex PCR rounds using slightly modified ARM-PCR. TRBV1-TRBV30 forward primers paired with a C-beta reverse primer drove the first two PCR rounds, around 9 cycles each. One entry per CDR3 protein, called by TCRdb with MiXCR from the multiplex PCR reads. The table shows approximately 320,000 distinct CDR3 sequences, with 50% to 60% occurring only once. Unsorted whole blood yielded the blood RNA, and germline DNA was also extracted. The patients carried chronic HBV infection and had received no treatment. In regard to this clonotype: This may be a read error, as it is one base from a much larger clone.

CDR1 MGHRA and CDR2 YSYEKL come from the germline V gene. The CDR3 contains 16 residues. Sample: peripheral blood. The J gene is TRBJ2-7, the V gene TRBV4-1; 9 bases agree with TRBD2. The clonotype comes from a woman aged 25 to 39 with primary liver carcinoma and hepatitis B virus infection. CDR3 protein: CASSQVLGGRADEEYF. In DNA, the CDR3 is TGCGCCAGCAGCCAAGTCCTGGGCGGGAGGGCCGACGAGGAGTACTTC.